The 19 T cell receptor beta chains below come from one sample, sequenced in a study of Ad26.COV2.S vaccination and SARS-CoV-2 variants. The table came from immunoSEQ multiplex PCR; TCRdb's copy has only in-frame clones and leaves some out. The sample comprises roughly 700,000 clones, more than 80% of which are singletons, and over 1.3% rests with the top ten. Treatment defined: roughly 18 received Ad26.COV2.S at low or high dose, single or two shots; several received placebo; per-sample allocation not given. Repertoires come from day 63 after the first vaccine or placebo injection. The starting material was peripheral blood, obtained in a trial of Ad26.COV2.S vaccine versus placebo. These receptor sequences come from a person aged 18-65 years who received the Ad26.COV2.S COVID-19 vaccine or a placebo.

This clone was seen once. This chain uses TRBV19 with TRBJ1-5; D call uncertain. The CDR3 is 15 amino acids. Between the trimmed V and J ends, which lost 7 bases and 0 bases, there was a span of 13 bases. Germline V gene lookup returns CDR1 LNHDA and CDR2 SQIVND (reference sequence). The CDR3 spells CASTPDGDSNQPQHF. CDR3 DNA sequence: TGTGCCAGTACACCGGACGGCGATAGCAATCAGCCCCAGCATTTT.

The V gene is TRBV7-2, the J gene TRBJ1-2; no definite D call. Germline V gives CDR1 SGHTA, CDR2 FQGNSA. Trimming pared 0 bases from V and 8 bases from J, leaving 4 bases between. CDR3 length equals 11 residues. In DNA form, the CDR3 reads TGTGCCAGCAGCTTAGCCGGGGGCTACACCTTC. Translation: CASSLAGGYTF.

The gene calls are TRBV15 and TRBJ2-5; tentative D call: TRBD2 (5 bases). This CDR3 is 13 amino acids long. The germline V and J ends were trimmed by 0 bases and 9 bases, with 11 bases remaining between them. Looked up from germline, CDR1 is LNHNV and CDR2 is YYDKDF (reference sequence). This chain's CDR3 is CATSRDGNGAQYF. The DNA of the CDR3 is TGTGCCACCAGCAGAGATGGGAACGGGGCCCAGTACTTC.

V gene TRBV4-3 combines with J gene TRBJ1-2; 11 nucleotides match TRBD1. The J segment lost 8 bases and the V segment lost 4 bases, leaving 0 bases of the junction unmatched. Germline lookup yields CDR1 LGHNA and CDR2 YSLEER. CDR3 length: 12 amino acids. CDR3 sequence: CASSRTGGGYTF. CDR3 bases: TGCGCCAGCAGCCGGACAGGGGGCGGCTACACCTTC.

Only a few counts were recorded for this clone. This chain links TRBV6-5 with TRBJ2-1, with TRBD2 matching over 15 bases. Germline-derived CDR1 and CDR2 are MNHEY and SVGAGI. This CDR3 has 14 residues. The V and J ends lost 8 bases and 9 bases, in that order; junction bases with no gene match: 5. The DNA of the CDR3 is TGTGCCAGCGGCGGGACTAGCGGGAGGCCTGAGCAGTTCTTC. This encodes CASGGTSGRPEQFF.

DNA for the CDR3: TGTGCCAGCAGTGCCGACAGCGGGGGGGCCGATACGCAGTATTTT. It translates to CASSADSGGADTQYF. The V gene is TRBV6-2 or TRBV6-3, the J gene TRBJ2-3, with 10 bases that match TRBD2. The V and J ends lost 5 bases and 6 bases, in that order; junction bases with no gene match: 8. The CDR3 is made up of 15 amino acids. Germline lookup yields CDR1 MNHEY and CDR2 SVGEGT.

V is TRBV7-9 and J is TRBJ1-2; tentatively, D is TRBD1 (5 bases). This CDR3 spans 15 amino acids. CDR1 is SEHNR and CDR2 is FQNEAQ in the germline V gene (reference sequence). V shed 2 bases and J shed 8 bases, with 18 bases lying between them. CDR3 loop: CASSLKDGSRDGYTF. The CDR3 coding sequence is TGTGCCAGCAGCTTAAAAGATGGGTCCAGGGACGGCTACACCTTC.

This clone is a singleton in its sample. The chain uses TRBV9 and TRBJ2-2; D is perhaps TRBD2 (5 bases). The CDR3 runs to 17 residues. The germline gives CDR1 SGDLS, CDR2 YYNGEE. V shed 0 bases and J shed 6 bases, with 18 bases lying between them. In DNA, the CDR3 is TGTGCCAGCAGCGTAGTAACGCCGGGATCCTCGGCCGGGGAGCTGTTTTTT. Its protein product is CASSVVTPGSSAGELFF. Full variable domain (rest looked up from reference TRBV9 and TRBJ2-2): DSGVTQTPKHLITATGQRVTLRCSPRSGDLSVYWYQQSLDQGLQFLIQYYNGEERAKGNILERFSAQQFPDLHSELNLSSLELGDSALYFCASSVVTPGSSAGELFFGEGSRLTVL.

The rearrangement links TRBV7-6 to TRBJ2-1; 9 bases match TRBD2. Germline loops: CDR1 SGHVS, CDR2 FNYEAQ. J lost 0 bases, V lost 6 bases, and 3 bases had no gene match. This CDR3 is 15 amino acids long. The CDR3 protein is CASSLSGSSYNEQFF. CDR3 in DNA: TGTGCCAGCAGTCTTAGCGGGAGCTCCTACAATGAGCAGTTCTTC.

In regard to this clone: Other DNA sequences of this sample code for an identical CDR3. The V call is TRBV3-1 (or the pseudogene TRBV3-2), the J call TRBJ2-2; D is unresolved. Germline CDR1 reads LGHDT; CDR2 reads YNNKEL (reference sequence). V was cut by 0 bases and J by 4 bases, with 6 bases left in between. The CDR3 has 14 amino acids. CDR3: CASSQELATGELFF. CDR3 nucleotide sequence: TGTGCCAGCAGCCAAGAGCTTGCCACCGGGGAGCTGTTTTTT.

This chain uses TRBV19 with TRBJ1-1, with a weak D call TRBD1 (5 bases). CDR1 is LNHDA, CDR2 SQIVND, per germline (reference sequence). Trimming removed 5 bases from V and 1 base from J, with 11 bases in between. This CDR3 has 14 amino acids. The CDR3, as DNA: TGTGCCAGTAGTTCCTGGGACCCGAACACTGAAGCTTTCTTT. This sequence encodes CASSSWDPNTEAFF.

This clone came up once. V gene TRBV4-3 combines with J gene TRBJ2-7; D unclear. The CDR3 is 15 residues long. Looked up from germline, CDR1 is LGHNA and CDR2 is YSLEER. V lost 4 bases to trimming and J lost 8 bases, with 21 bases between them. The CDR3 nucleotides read TGCGCCAGCAGCCTGCACCGGTACCCTCGAGTTAAGCAGTACTTC. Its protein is CASSLHRYPRVKQYF.

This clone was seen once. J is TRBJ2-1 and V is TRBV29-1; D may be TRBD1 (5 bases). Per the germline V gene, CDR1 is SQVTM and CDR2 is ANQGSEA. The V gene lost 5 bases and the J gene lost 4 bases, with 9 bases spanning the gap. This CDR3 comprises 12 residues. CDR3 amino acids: CSVRQNYNEQFF. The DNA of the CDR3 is TGCAGCGTTCGACAGAATTACAATGAGCAGTTCTTC.

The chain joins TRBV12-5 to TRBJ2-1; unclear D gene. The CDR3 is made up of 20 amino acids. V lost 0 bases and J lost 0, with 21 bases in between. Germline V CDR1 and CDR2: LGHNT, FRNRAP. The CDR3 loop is CASGLVRVVVSASSYNEQFF. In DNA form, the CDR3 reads TGTGCTAGTGGTTTGGTACGCGTAGTAGTATCTGCGAGCTCCTACAATGAGCAGTTCTTC.

This CDR3 is CASSGRQGSLHQPQHF. The CDR3 DNA is TGTGCCAGCAGCGGCCGACAGGGATCGTTGCATCAGCCCCAGCATTTT. The chain combines TRBV7-9 with TRBJ1-5; 7 nucleotides match TRBD1. CDR1 is SEHNR, CDR2 FQNEAQ, per germline (reference sequence). V was pared by 5 bases and J by 5 bases, with 12 bases of the junction left unmatched. The CDR3 consists of 16 residues.

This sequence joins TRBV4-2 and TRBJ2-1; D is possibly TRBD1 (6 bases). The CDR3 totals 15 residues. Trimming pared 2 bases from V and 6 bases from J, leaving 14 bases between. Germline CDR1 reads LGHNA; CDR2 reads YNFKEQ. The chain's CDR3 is CASSQFVGAGNEQFF. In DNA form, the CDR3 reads TGTGCCAGCAGCCAATTCGTGGGGGCCGGCAATGAGCAGTTCTTC.

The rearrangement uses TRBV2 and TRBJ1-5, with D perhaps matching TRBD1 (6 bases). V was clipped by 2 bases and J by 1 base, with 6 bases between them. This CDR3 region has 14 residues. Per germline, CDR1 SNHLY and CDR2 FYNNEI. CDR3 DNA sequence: TGTGCCAGCAGTGAAAGGGGGAGCAATCAGCCCCAGCATTTT. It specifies CASSERGSNQPQHF.

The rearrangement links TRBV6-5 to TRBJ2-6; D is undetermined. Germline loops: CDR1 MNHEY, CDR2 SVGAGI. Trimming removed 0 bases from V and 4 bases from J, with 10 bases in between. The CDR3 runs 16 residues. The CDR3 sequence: CASSYSRLSGANVLTF. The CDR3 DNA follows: TGTGCCAGCAGTTACTCGAGACTTTCCGGGGCCAACGTCCTGACTTTC.

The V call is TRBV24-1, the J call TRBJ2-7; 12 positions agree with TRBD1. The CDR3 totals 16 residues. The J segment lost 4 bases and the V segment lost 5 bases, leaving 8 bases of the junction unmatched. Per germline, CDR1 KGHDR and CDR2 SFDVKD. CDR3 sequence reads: CATSGGGTGGLYEQYF. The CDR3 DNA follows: TGTGCCACCAGTGGAGGGGGGACAGGGGGCCTTTACGAGCAGTACTTC.